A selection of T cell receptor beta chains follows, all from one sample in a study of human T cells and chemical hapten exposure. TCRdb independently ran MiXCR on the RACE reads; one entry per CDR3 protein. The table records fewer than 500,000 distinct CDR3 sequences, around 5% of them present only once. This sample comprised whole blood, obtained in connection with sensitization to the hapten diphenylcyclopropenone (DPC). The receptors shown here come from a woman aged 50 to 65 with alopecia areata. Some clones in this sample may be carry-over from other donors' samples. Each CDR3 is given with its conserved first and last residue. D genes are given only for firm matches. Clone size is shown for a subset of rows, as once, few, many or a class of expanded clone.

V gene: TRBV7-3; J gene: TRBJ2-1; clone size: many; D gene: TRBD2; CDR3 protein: CASSLTSGHSNEQFF; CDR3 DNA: TGTGCCAGCAGTCTGACTAGCGGGCACTCGAATGAGCAGTTCTTC
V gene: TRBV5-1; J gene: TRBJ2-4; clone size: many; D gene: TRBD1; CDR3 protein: CASSLGDSDNIQYF; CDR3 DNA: TGCGCCAGCAGCTTGGGGGACAGCGACAACATTCAGTACTTC
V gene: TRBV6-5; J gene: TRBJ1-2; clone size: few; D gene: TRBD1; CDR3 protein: CASSYSRQGSGYTF; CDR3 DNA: TGTGCCAGCAGTTACTCGCGACAGGGGTCCGGCTACACCTTC
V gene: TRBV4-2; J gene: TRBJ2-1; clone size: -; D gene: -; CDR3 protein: CASSQAGLINEQFF; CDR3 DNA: TGTGCCAGCAGCCAAGCGGGACTGATTAATGAGCAGTTCTTC
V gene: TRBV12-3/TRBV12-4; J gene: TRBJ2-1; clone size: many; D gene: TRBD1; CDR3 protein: CASSSPSGDRGTYNEQFF; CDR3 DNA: TGTGCCAGCAGTTCTCCCTCAGGGGACAGGGGGACCTACAATGAGCAGTTCTTC
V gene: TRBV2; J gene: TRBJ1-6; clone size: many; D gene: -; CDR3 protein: CASSDQGKNSPLHF; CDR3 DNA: TGTGCCAGCAGTGATCAAGGGAAAAATTCACCCCTCCACTTT
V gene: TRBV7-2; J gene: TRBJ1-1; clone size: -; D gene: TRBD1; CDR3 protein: CASSWAGGGNTEAFF; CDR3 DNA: TGTGCCAGCAGTTGGGCAGGGGGAGGGAACACTGAAGCTTTCTTT
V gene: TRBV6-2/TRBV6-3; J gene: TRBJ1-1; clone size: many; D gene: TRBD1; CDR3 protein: CASSYTGGAVTEAFF; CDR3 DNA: TGTGCCAGCAGTTACACAGGGGGCGCGGTGACTGAAGCTTTCTTT
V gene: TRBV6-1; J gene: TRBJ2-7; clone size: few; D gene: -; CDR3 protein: CASSITETYEQYF; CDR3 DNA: TGTGCCAGCAGTATAACGGAAACCTACGAGCAGTACTTC
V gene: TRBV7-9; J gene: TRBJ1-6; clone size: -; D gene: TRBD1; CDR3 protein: CASSLGRGQGLSPLHF; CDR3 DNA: TGTGCCAGCAGCTTAGGCAGGGGACAGGGACTGTCACCCCTCCACTTT
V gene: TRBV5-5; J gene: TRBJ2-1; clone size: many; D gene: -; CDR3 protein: CASSLGYGSEQFF; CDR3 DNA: TGTGCCAGCAGCTTGGGCTATGGATCCGAGCAGTTCTTC
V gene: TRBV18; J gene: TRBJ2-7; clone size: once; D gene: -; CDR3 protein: CASSPSGQPPGEQYF; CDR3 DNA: TGTGCCAGCTCACCGAGTGGACAGCCCCCGGGTGAGCAGTACTTC
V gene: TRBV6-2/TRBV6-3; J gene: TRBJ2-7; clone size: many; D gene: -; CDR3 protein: CASRGHSEQYF; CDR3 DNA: TGTGCCAGCAGGGGACACTCCGAGCAGTACTTC
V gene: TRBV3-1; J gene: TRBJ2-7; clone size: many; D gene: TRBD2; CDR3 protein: CASSQLPGLAYYEQYF; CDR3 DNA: TGTGCCAGCAGCCAACTTCCGGGACTAGCTTATTACGAGCAGTACTTC
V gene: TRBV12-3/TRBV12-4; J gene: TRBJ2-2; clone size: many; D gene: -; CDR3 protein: CASTPAGNTGELFF; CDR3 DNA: TGTGCCAGCACCCCAGCCGGGAACACCGGGGAGCTGTTTTTT
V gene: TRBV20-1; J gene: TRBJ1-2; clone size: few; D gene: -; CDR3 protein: CSARGKDGNYGYTF; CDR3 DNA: TGCAGTGCTAGAGGGAAGGACGGTAACTATGGCTACACCTTC
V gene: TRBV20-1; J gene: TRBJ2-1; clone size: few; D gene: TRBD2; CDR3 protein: CSARGLLADYNEQFF; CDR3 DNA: TGCAGTGCCAGAGGCCTCCTAGCGGACTACAATGAGCAGTTCTTC
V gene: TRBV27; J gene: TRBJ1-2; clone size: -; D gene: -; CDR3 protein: CASSPLMGGDGYTF; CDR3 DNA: TGTGCCAGCAGCCCCCTTATGGGAGGGGATGGCTACACCTTC
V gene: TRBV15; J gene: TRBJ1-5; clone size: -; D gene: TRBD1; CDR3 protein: CAVSTGAPNQPQHF; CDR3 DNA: TGTGCCGTGTCGACAGGGGCCCCCAATCAGCCCCAGCATTTT
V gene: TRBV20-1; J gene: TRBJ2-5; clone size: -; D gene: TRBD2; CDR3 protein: CSARTSGSGKTQYF; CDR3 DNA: TGCAGTGCGCGGACTAGCGGGAGCGGAAAGACCCAGTACTTC
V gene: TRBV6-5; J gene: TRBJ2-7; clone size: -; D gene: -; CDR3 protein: CASSAPEGPYEQYF; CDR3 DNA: TGTGCCAGCAGTGCCCCCGAGGGCCCCTACGAGCAGTACTTC
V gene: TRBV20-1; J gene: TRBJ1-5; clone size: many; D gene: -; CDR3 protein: CSARVAGAVNQPQHF; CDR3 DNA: TGCAGTGCTAGAGTGGCAGGGGCGGTCAATCAGCCCCAGCATTTT
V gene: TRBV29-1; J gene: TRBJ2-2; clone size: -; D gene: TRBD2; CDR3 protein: CSVRLATGELFF; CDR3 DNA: TGCAGCGTCCGACTAGCGACCGGGGAGCTGTTTTTT
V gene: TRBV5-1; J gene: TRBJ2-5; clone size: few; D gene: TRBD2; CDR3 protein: CASSWGLAGTNQETQYF; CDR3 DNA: TGCGCCAGCAGCTGGGGACTAGCGGGAACCAACCAAGAGACCCAGTACTTC
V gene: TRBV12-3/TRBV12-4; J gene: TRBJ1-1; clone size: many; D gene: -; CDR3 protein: CASSLRHANTEAFF; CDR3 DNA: TGTGCCAGCAGTCTGCGACATGCGAACACTGAAGCTTTCTTT
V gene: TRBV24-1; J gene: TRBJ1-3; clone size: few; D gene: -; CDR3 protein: CATSDSRGSGNTIYF; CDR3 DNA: TGTGCCACCAGTGACTCCAGGGGATCTGGAAACACCATATATTTT
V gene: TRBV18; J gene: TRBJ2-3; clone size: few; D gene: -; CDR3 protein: CASSPRTQDTQYF; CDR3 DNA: TGTGCCAGCTCACCTAGGACACAAGATACGCAGTATTTT
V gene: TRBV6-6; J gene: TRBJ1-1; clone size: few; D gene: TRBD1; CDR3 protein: CASSYLGGGGTEAFF; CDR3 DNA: TGTGCCAGCAGTTACCTCGGAGGGGGCGGCACTGAAGCTTTCTTT
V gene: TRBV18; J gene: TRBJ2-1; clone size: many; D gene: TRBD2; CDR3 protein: CASSLGDSGRGEQFF; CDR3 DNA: TGTGCCAGCTCACTTGGTGATAGCGGGAGGGGTGAGCAGTTCTTC
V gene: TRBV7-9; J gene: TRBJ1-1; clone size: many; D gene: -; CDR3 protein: CASSLGEANTEAFF; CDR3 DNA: TGTGCCAGCAGCTTGGGGGAGGCAAACACTGAAGCTTTCTTT
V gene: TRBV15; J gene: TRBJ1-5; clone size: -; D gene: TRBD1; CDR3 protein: CATSRDGQGIGARPQHF; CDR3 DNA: TGTGCCACCAGCAGAGATGGACAGGGGATCGGAGCGCGGCCCCAGCATTTT
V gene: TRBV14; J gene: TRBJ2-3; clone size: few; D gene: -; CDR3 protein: CASSPTVYTQYF; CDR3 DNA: TGTGCCAGCAGCCCGACCGTATATACGCAGTATTTT
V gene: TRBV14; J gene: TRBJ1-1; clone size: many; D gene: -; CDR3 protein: CASSQDHLNTEAFF; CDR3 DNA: TGTGCCAGCAGCCAAGATCATTTGAACACTGAAGCTTTCTTT
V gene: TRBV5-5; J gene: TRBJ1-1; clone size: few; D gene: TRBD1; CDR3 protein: CASSYLGLLGQQNTEAFF; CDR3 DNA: TGTGCCAGCAGCTACCTAGGCCTTTTGGGACAGCAAAACACTGAAGCTTTCTTT
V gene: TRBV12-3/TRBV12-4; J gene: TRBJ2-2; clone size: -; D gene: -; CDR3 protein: CASSAGPRSGELFF; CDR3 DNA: TGTGCCAGCAGTGCGGGACCACGGTCCGGGGAGCTGTTTTTT
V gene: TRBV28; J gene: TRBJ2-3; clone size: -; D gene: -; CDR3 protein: CASSHDRRADTQYF; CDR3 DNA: TGTGCCAGCAGTCACGACAGGAGGGCAGATACGCAGTATTTT
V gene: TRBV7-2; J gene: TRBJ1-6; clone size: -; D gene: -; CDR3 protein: CASVVVSGNNSPLHF; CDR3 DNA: TGTGCCAGCGTTGTGGTGTCCGGGAACAATTCACCCCTCCACTTT
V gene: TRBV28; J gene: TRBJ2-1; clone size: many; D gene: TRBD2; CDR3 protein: CASLGLAAYNEQFF; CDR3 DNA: TGTGCCTCACTCGGACTAGCTGCCTACAATGAGCAGTTCTTC
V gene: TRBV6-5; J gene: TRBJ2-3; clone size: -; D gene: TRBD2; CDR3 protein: CASSRLAGTDTRYF; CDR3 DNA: TGTGCCAGCAGTAGACTAGCGGGAACAGATACGCGGTATTTT
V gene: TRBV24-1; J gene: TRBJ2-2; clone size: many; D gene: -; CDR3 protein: CATSGPNTGELFF; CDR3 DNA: TGTGCCACCAGTGGTCCAAACACCGGGGAGCTGTTTTTT
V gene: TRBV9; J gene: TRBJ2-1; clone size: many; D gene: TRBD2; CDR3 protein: CASNPQRGGPYNEQFF; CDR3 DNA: TGTGCCAGCAACCCACAGCGGGGGGGCCCCTACAATGAGCAGTTCTTC
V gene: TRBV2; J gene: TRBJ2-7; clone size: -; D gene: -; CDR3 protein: CASSDNDPYF; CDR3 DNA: TGTGCCAGCAGTGATAATGACCCGTACTTC
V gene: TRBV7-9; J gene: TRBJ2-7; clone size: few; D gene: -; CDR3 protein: CASSPPGTTYEQYF; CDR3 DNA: TGTGCCAGCAGCCCTCCCGGAACCACCTACGAGCAGTACTTC
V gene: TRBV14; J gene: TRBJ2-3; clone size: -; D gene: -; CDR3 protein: CASSQGHTDTQYF; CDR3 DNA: TGTGCCAGCAGCCAAGGTCACACAGATACGCAGTATTTT
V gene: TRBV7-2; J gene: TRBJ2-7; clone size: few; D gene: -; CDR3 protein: CASSLAATDGPYEQYF; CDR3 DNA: TGTGCCAGCAGCCTTGCCGCCACAGACGGACCCTACGAGCAGTACTTC
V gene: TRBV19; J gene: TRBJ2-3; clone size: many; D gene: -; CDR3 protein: CASSTLFGVDTQYF; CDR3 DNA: TGTGCCAGTAGTACCCTCTTCGGGGTAGATACGCAGTATTTT
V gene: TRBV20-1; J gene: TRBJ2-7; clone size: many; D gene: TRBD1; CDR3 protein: CSASRQGEQYF; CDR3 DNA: TGCAGTGCTAGTAGACAGGGAGAGCAGTACTTC
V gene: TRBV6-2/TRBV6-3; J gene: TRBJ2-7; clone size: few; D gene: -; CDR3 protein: CASSYLAPDLPEQYF; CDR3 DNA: TGTGCCAGCAGTTACCTCGCCCCCGACCTCCCCGAGCAGTACTTC
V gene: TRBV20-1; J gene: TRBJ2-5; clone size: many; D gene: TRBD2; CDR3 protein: CSASLAGRQETQYF; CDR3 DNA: TGCAGTGCTAGTCTAGCGGGTCGTCAAGAGACCCAGTACTTC
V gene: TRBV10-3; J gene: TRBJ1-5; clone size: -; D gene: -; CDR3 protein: CAARDSNQPQHF; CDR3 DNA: TGTGCCGCTCGGGACAGCAATCAGCCCCAGCATTTT
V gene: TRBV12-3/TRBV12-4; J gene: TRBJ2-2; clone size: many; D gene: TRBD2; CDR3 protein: CASSLPGLASTGELFF; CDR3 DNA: TGTGCCAGCAGTTTACCGGGACTAGCGTCCACCGGGGAGCTGTTTTTT
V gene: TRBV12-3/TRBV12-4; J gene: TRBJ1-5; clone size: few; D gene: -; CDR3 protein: CASSLEGWNKPQHF; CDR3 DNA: TGTGCCAGCAGTTTAGAAGGCTGGAATAAGCCCCAGCATTTT
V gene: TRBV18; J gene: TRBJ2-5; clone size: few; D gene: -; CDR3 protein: CASSPLNGETQYF; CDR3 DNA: TGTGCCAGCTCACCACTTAATGGAGAGACCCAGTACTTC
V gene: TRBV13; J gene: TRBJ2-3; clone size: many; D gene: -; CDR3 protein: CASSPTGPTDTQYF; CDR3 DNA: TGTGCCAGCAGCCCGACGGGGCCCACAGATACGCAGTATTTT